This is a list of T cell receptor beta chains from one sample in a study of T cells after yellow fever vaccination. TCRdb re-called the 5' RACE reads through MiXCR, storing one row per CDR3 protein. The table shows 110,000 to 150,000 distinct CDR3 sequences, with 5% to 8% occurring only once. Sequencing was performed on CD4+ T cells sorted from PBMCs, taken 10 days after the yellow fever booster vaccination. These receptors were taken from a man aged 30 to 39 who received the YFV17D yellow fever vaccine. Both conserved end residues are part of each CDR3. The D gene is left open where the match is weak. Size values are once, few and many counts, or a class for expanded clones, and some rows have none.

cdr3_aa: CASSLGTEGTEAFF; cdr3_nt: TGCGCCAGCAGCCTCGGGACAGAAGGCACTGAAGCTTTCTTT; j_call: TRBJ1-1; v_call: TRBV5-1; d_call: TRBD1; clone_size: many
cdr3_aa: CASTPVGNTIYF; cdr3_nt: TGTGCCAGCACTCCCGTCGGAAACACCATATATTTT; j_call: TRBJ1-3; v_call: TRBV12-3/TRBV12-4; d_call: -; clone_size: many
cdr3_aa: CASSRGVAKNIQYF; cdr3_nt: TGTGCCAGCAGTCGGGGGGTAGCCAAAAACATTCAGTACTTC; j_call: TRBJ2-4; v_call: TRBV6-2/TRBV6-3; d_call: TRBD2; clone_size: many
cdr3_aa: CATSDSRNRVDTQYF; cdr3_nt: TGTGCCACCAGTGATTCCCGAAACAGGGTTGATACGCAGTATTTT; j_call: TRBJ2-3; v_call: TRBV24-1; d_call: -; clone_size: many
cdr3_aa: CGAGNTGELFF; cdr3_nt: TGCGGAGCGGGGAACACCGGGGAGCTGTTTTTT; j_call: TRBJ2-2; v_call: TRBV29-1; d_call: -; clone_size: many
cdr3_aa: CSATKAHGFNEQFF; cdr3_nt: TGCAGTGCGACGAAGGCCCACGGGTTCAATGAGCAGTTCTTC; j_call: TRBJ2-1; v_call: TRBV20-1; d_call: -; clone_size: many
cdr3_aa: CATPTENTGELFF; cdr3_nt: TGTGCCACCCCGACAGAGAACACCGGGGAGCTGTTTTTT; j_call: TRBJ2-2; v_call: TRBV19; d_call: -; clone_size: many
cdr3_aa: CASSRAGGDQPQHF; cdr3_nt: TGTGCCAGCAGCCGAGCGGGGGGCGACCAGCCCCAGCATTTT; j_call: TRBJ1-5; v_call: TRBV2; d_call: -; clone_size: many
cdr3_aa: CASKPDRGPSEQYF; cdr3_nt: TGTGCCAGCAAACCCGACAGGGGGCCGAGCGAGCAGTACTTC; j_call: TRBJ2-7; v_call: TRBV2; d_call: TRBD1; clone_size: many
cdr3_aa: CASSLGLASGGYTF; cdr3_nt: TGCGCCAGCAGCTTGGGCCTTGCCTCGGGTGGCTACACCTTC; j_call: TRBJ1-2; v_call: TRBV5-1; d_call: -; clone_size: -
cdr3_aa: CASTGIKDPRAFF; cdr3_nt: TGTGCCAGCACGGGCATAAAGGACCCGCGGGCTTTCTTT; j_call: TRBJ1-1; v_call: TRBV6-2/TRBV6-3; d_call: -; clone_size: many
cdr3_aa: CASSLGLAGGEDTQYF; cdr3_nt: TGTGCCAGCAGCTTGGGATTAGCGGGAGGGGAAGATACGCAGTATTTT; j_call: TRBJ2-3; v_call: TRBV5-4; d_call: TRBD2; clone_size: few
cdr3_aa: CASSGGSWNEQFF; cdr3_nt: TGTGCCAGCAGTGGCGGGAGTTGGAATGAGCAGTTCTTC; j_call: TRBJ2-1; v_call: TRBV25-1; d_call: TRBD2; clone_size: many
cdr3_aa: CASSLRSGVTDTQYF; cdr3_nt: TGTGCCAGCAGCCTCCGATCGGGGGTAACAGATACGCAGTATTTT; j_call: TRBJ2-3; v_call: TRBV7-2; d_call: -; clone_size: -
cdr3_aa: CASSRAQGPEQYF; cdr3_nt: TGTGCCAGCAGTCGCGCACAGGGTCCGGAGCAGTACTTC; j_call: TRBJ2-7; v_call: TRBV2; d_call: -; clone_size: many
cdr3_aa: CASRDYTEAFF; cdr3_nt: TGTGCCAGCAGAGACTACACTGAAGCTTTCTTT; j_call: TRBJ1-1; v_call: TRBV12-3/TRBV12-4; d_call: -; clone_size: -
cdr3_aa: CATSGRASYEQYF; cdr3_nt: TGTGCCACCAGCGGGAGGGCCTCCTACGAGCAGTACTTC; j_call: TRBJ2-7; v_call: TRBV15; d_call: TRBD2; clone_size: many
cdr3_aa: CASSTPMTGTYEQYF; cdr3_nt: TGCGCCAGCAGCACGCCTATGACAGGGACCTACGAGCAGTACTTC; j_call: TRBJ2-7; v_call: TRBV5-1; d_call: TRBD1; clone_size: -
cdr3_aa: CASCYGTWDRGGYEQYF; cdr3_nt: TGTGCCAGCTGTTACGGGACTTGGGACAGGGGTGGCTACGAGCAGTACTTC; j_call: TRBJ2-7; v_call: TRBV6-5; d_call: TRBD1; clone_size: -
cdr3_aa: CSASDPGYGYTF; cdr3_nt: TGCAGTGCTAGTGATCCCGGCTATGGCTACACCTTC; j_call: TRBJ1-2; v_call: TRBV20-1; d_call: -; clone_size: few
cdr3_aa: CASSQERFPAYEQYF; cdr3_nt: TGCGCCAGCAGCCAAGAACGATTCCCTGCCTACGAGCAGTACTTC; j_call: TRBJ2-7; v_call: TRBV4-3; d_call: -; clone_size: many
cdr3_aa: CATSRDAGRNTEAFF; cdr3_nt: TGTGCCACCAGCAGAGATGCGGGCCGGAACACTGAAGCTTTCTTT; j_call: TRBJ1-1; v_call: TRBV15; d_call: -; clone_size: many
cdr3_aa: CASSPPGNEQFF; cdr3_nt: TGTGCCAGCTCGCCCCCGGGAAATGAGCAGTTCTTC; j_call: TRBJ2-1; v_call: TRBV18; d_call: -; clone_size: many
cdr3_aa: CASAPRGLGETQYF; cdr3_nt: TGTGCCAGTGCCCCGCGGGGGCTAGGGGAGACCCAGTACTTC; j_call: TRBJ2-5; v_call: TRBV19; d_call: -; clone_size: many
cdr3_aa: CSATDSPGLAGDNEQFF; cdr3_nt: TGCAGTGCTACTGACTCTCCGGGACTAGCGGGGGACAATGAGCAGTTCTTC; j_call: TRBJ2-1; v_call: TRBV20-1; d_call: TRBD2; clone_size: -
cdr3_aa: CASSAGDRAEAFF; cdr3_nt: TGTGCCAGCAGCGCCGGGGACAGGGCTGAAGCTTTCTTT; j_call: TRBJ1-1; v_call: TRBV9; d_call: TRBD1; clone_size: -
cdr3_aa: CSARWHRALLNTEAFF; cdr3_nt: TGCAGTGCTAGATGGCACCGGGCCCTCCTTAACACTGAAGCTTTCTTT; j_call: TRBJ1-1; v_call: TRBV20-1; d_call: -; clone_size: many
cdr3_aa: CASSIRGSGNEQFF; cdr3_nt: TGTGCCAGTAGTATCCGTGGTAGCGGCAATGAGCAGTTCTTC; j_call: TRBJ2-1; v_call: TRBV19; d_call: -; clone_size: many
cdr3_aa: CASSQLRREVDNEQFF; cdr3_nt: TGTGCCAGCAGCCAACTTAGGAGGGAGGTGGACAATGAGCAGTTCTTC; j_call: TRBJ2-1; v_call: TRBV16; d_call: -; clone_size: many
cdr3_aa: CASSLGATSGRGEQFF; cdr3_nt: TGTGCCAGCAGTTTAGGCGCGACTAGCGGGAGGGGTGAGCAGTTCTTC; j_call: TRBJ2-1; v_call: TRBV28; d_call: TRBD2; clone_size: many
cdr3_aa: CASRNRGYTGELFF; cdr3_nt: TGTGCCAGCAGAAACAGGGGGTACACCGGGGAGCTGTTTTTT; j_call: TRBJ2-2; v_call: TRBV6-2/TRBV6-3; d_call: TRBD1; clone_size: many
cdr3_aa: CASSLFTGGETQYF; cdr3_nt: TGTGCCAGCAGTTTATTCACCGGGGGGGAGACCCAGTACTTC; j_call: TRBJ2-5; v_call: TRBV27; d_call: TRBD2; clone_size: few
cdr3_aa: CASSLSAGGISDEQFF; cdr3_nt: TGTGCCAGCAGCTTGTCTGCGGGAGGTATAAGCGATGAGCAGTTCTTC; j_call: TRBJ2-1; v_call: TRBV5-4; d_call: TRBD2; clone_size: -
cdr3_aa: CASRPGTGGAEQYF; cdr3_nt: TGTGCCAGCAGACCCGGGACAGGGGGCGCCGAGCAGTACTTC; j_call: TRBJ2-7; v_call: TRBV6-2/TRBV6-3; d_call: TRBD1; clone_size: many
cdr3_aa: CASRLAGVSYNEQFF; cdr3_nt: TGTGCCAGCAGGTTAGCGGGGGTCTCCTACAATGAGCAGTTCTTC; j_call: TRBJ2-1; v_call: TRBV11-2; d_call: TRBD2; clone_size: many
cdr3_aa: CSVEDEDWGF; cdr3_nt: TGCAGCGTTGAAGATGAAGACTGGGGCTTT; j_call: TRBJ1-1; v_call: TRBV29-1; d_call: -; clone_size: many
cdr3_aa: CASSIKRTGNEQFF; cdr3_nt: TGTGCCAGTAGTATCAAACGGACAGGCAATGAGCAGTTCTTC; j_call: TRBJ2-1; v_call: TRBV19; d_call: TRBD1; clone_size: many
cdr3_aa: CASSRISGNSPLHF; cdr3_nt: TGTGCCAGCAGCCGCATTTCTGGGAATTCACCCCTCCACTTT; j_call: TRBJ1-6; v_call: TRBV14; d_call: -; clone_size: few
cdr3_aa: CASSQAGLAAYNEQFF; cdr3_nt: TGTGCCAGCAGCCAAGCGGGACTAGCGGCCTACAATGAGCAGTTCTTC; j_call: TRBJ2-1; v_call: TRBV14; d_call: TRBD2; clone_size: few
cdr3_aa: CSARSLFSSYEQYF; cdr3_nt: TGCAGTGCCAGATCACTTTTCAGCTCCTACGAGCAGTACTTC; j_call: TRBJ2-7; v_call: TRBV20-1; d_call: -; clone_size: many
cdr3_aa: CASSKWDGTYEQYF; cdr3_nt: TGTGCCAGCAGTAAATGGGACGGGACCTACGAGCAGTACTTC; j_call: TRBJ2-7; v_call: TRBV6-1; d_call: -; clone_size: many
cdr3_aa: CAGDGYSGNTIYF; cdr3_nt: TGTGCCGGGGACGGTTACTCTGGAAACACCATATATTTT; j_call: TRBJ1-3; v_call: TRBV30; d_call: -; clone_size: few
cdr3_aa: CASSSDWGRLFF; cdr3_nt: TGTGCCAGCAGCTCCGATTGGGGGAGGCTGTTTTTT; j_call: TRBJ2-2; v_call: TRBV7-8; d_call: -; clone_size: few
cdr3_aa: CAISEQGQPQHF; cdr3_nt: TGTGCCATCAGTGAGCAGGGACAGCCCCAGCATTTT; j_call: TRBJ1-5; v_call: TRBV10-3; d_call: -; clone_size: many
cdr3_aa: CASSLDLAFSYNEQFF; cdr3_nt: TGCGCCAGCAGCTTAGATCTAGCGTTTTCCTACAATGAGCAGTTCTTC; j_call: TRBJ2-1; v_call: TRBV5-1; d_call: -; clone_size: many
cdr3_aa: CASSLVPLSYEQYF; cdr3_nt: TGTGCCAGCAGCTTAGTCCCGCTTTCCTACGAGCAGTACTTC; j_call: TRBJ2-7; v_call: TRBV7-2; d_call: -; clone_size: few
cdr3_aa: CASSRGQDPRIDTQYF; cdr3_nt: TGCGCCAGCAGCCGCGGACAGGACCCACGCATAGATACGCAGTATTTT; j_call: TRBJ2-3; v_call: TRBV5-1; d_call: TRBD1; clone_size: many
cdr3_aa: CASSKNNEQFF; cdr3_nt: TGTGCCAGCAGTAAAAACAATGAGCAGTTCTTC; j_call: TRBJ2-1; v_call: TRBV12-3/TRBV12-4; d_call: -; clone_size: many
cdr3_aa: CATSDPGTNQPQHF; cdr3_nt: TGTGCCACCAGTGATCCAGGAACAAATCAGCCCCAGCATTTT; j_call: TRBJ1-5; v_call: TRBV24-1; d_call: -; clone_size: many
cdr3_aa: CSARSIADQETQYF; cdr3_nt: TGCAGTGCCCGATCCATAGCCGACCAAGAGACCCAGTACTTC; j_call: TRBJ2-5; v_call: TRBV20-1; d_call: -; clone_size: many
cdr3_aa: CASSSWDGGRETQYF; cdr3_nt: TGTGCCAGCAGTTCTTGGGACGGCGGGCGGGAGACCCAGTACTTC; j_call: TRBJ2-5; v_call: TRBV2; d_call: -; clone_size: many
cdr3_aa: CSPSDRRAYEQYF; cdr3_nt: TGCAGCCCCTCGGACAGGCGGGCCTACGAGCAGTACTTC; j_call: TRBJ2-7; v_call: TRBV20-1; d_call: TRBD1; clone_size: many
cdr3_aa: CASTRTGRNSYEQYF; cdr3_nt: TGCGCCAGCACCCGGACAGGGCGCAATTCCTACGAGCAGTACTTC; j_call: TRBJ2-7; v_call: TRBV5-1; d_call: TRBD1; clone_size: -
cdr3_aa: CASSSGIRGEQYF; cdr3_nt: TGTGCCAGCAGTAGCGGGATACGAGGAGAGCAGTACTTC; j_call: TRBJ2-7; v_call: TRBV12-3/TRBV12-4; d_call: TRBD2; clone_size: few